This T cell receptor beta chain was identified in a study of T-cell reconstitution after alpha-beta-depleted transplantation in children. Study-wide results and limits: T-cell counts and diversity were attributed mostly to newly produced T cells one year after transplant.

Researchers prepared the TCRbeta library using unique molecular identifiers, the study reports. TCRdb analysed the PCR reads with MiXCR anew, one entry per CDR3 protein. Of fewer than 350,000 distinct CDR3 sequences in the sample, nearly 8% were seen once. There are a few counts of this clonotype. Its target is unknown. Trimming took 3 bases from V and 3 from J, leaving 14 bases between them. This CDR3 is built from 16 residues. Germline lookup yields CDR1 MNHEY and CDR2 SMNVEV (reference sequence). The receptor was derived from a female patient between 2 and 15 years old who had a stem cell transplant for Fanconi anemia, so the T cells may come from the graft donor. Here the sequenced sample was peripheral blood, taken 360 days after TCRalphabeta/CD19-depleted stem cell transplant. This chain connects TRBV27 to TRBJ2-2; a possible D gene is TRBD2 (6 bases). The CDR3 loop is CASSLFGSGYTGELFF. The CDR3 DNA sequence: TGTGCCAGCAGTTTGTTCGGGAGTGGGTACACCGGGGAGCTGTTTTTT.